A single T cell receptor (beta chain) is shown here with its context. This specimen comes from a study of blood T cell repertoires in COVID-19. Per the study methods: Reference gene primers were amplified, and this amplification served to estimate nucleated cell counts. The method was immunoSEQ multiplex PCR; TCRdb's version includes in-frame clones alone and lacks a portion of them. Clone size and the V and J calls come from that table; the DNA yielded D and trimming. The sample carries 300,000 to 350,000 clones, about 86% recorded once. Deletions cut 5 bases from V and 6 bases from J, with 10 bases between. The CDR3 extends over 12 amino acids. Looked up from germline, CDR1 is SNHLY and CDR2 is FYNNEI.

Sequencing input: PBMCs or T cells enriched from blood (not recorded which). The chain has TRBV2 and TRBJ1-1, with a tentative D call TRBD1 (6 bases). This clonotype originated in a woman aged 35 to 49 with acute COVID-19. CDR3 protein: CASSQGGAEAFF. The CDR3 region has the DNA TGTGCCAGCAGTCAAGGGGGGGCTGAAGCTTTCTTT.